Detailed here is one T cell receptor (beta chain). Its antigen remains unidentified. The input lacks base qualities; no much larger clone sits a single base away. The data were taken from a study of control samples from healthy donors and cancer patients (dated by TCRdb to 2020 to 2021). For CDR1 and CDR2, the germline V gene (reference sequence) lists MNHEY and SMNVEV. Measured from the cysteine to the phenylalanine, the CDR3 is 16 residues long. Here the CDR3 DNA is all that survives: 48 bases in frame from base 1. Between the V and J ends, shortened by 3 bases and 2 bases respectively, the junction contains 14 bases. Libraries were made using the immunoSEQ multiplex PCR assay. As stored in TCRdb, this immuneACCESS dataset retains in-frame rearrangements with V and J assigned. A fraction of the clones does not appear; measured against another copy, unresolved V genes explain less than half of the discrepancy, and the remainder lacks a known reason. The sample table shows approximately 150,000 clones, and over 85% are seen once. The ten largest clones represent 5.5% to 7.5% of the sample.

The sequence joins TRBV27 to TRBJ2-4, with the D gene not confidently named. The TCR sequence derives from a man younger than 35 in good health. Specimen: blood. For the CDR3, the sequence is CASSFVTPEPKNIQYF. The nucleotide sequence reads TGTGCCAGCAGTTTCGTGACCCCTGAGCCCAAAAACATTCAGTACTTC.